Below are 17 T cell receptor beta chains sequenced from a single sample in a study of TIL therapy for anti-PD-1-resistant metastatic lung cancer. This was the immunoSEQ v3 assay. The protocol was immunoSEQ multiplex PCR, while the TCRdb copy is restricted to in-frame clones and leaves out a portion. The table records some 90,000 clones, under 70% of them present only once. Documented time point: pre-treatment sample, taken before nivolumab and TIL therapy. Tumor tissue came from excised metastases, mostly pleural nodules or supraclavicular lymph nodes. The input for sequencing was tumor tissue, taken at baseline. The receptors derive from a person aged 25 to 85 with non-small cell lung cancer.

V gene TRBV5-4 combines with J gene TRBJ1-2; TRBD1 is a possible D gene (6 bases). The CDR3 is 15 residues long. Germline assignment: CDR1 SGHNT and CDR2 YYREEE (reference sequence). V was trimmed by 0 bases and J by 4 bases, leaving 13 bases between them. The CDR3 DNA sequence: TGTGCCAGCAGCTTGGTCGGGGGGGCGGGCTATGGCTACACCTTC. Its protein is CASSLVGGAGYGYTF.

The chain joins TRBV5-6 to TRBJ1-4; 8 bases are a match to TRBD1. Germline V lookup: CDR1 SGHDT, CDR2 YYEEEE. The CDR3 loop spans 14 amino acids. V shed 4 bases, J shed 7 bases, and the junction held 6 bases outside the gene matches. CDR3 sequence: CASSPQGGTEKLFF. The CDR3 DNA sequence: TGTGCCAGCAGCCCACAGGGGGGAACTGAAAAACTGTTTTTT.

With respect to this clone: A much larger clone differs from this one at a single base, so this may be a read error. Other DNA sequences in this specimen translate into the identical CDR3. The CDR3 DNA sequence: TGTGCCAGCAGTTTCCTAGCGGGGACAGATACGCAGTATTTT. Translated, it gives CASSFLAGTDTQYF. This chain uses TRBV28 with TRBJ2-3, with 9 bases fitting TRBD2. CDR1 is MDHEN and CDR2 is SYDVKM in the germline V gene. The CDR3 length is 14 residues. Unmatched junction bases numbered 1, after V lost 3 bases and J lost 3 bases.

This clone appeared once. The V and J genes are TRBV4-1 and TRBJ2-3; TRBD1 matches at 10 bases. V lost 5 bases, J lost 4 bases, and 3 bases stayed unmatched. CDR3 length: 14 residues. Germline V lookup: CDR1 MGHRA, CDR2 YSYEKL. The CDR3 loop is CASSTGTGADTQYF. The CDR3 nucleotides are TGCGCCAGCAGCACAGGGACAGGGGCAGATACGCAGTATTTT.

The genes are TRBV11-2 and TRBJ2-3; D is unclear. Germline CDR1 reads SGHAT; CDR2 reads FQNNGV. Trimming cost V 1 base and J 2 bases, with 13 bases left between them. The CDR3 has 16 residues. The CDR3 sequence: CASSLVGTVNTDTQYF. The CDR3 region has the DNA TGTGCCAGCAGCTTAGTTGGCACAGTTAACACAGATACGCAGTATTTT.

The chain is built from TRBV10-3 and TRBJ2-7, with 7 bases that match TRBD2. The CDR3 length is 12 residues. V was clipped by 8 bases and J by 0 bases; unmatched bases: 1. CDR1 and CDR2 from the germline V gene are ENHRY and SYGVKD. The CDR3 sequence is CAIRGDSYEQYF. The CDR3 DNA follows: TGTGCCATCCGGGGGGACTCCTACGAGCAGTACTTC.

The V gene is TRBV5-6, the J gene TRBJ2-7; 9 bases fit TRBD1. CDR1 is SGHDT and CDR2 is YYEEEE in the germline V gene. V shed 4 bases, J shed 6 bases, and the junction held 2 bases outside the gene matches. This CDR3 is built from 12 residues. The CDR3 loop is CASSQTGGEQYF. The CDR3 nucleotides are TGTGCCAGCAGCCAGACAGGGGGCGAGCAGTACTTC.

The chain links TRBV5-1 to TRBJ2-3; TRBD2 aligns across 9 bases. The CDR3 has 17 residues. Germline lookup yields CDR1 SGHRS and CDR2 YFSETQ. V was pared by 3 bases and J by 6 bases, with 14 bases of the junction left unmatched. The CDR3: CASSSLAGMTGMDTQYF. The CDR3 DNA follows: TGCGCCAGCAGCTCCCTAGCGGGGATGACAGGAATGGATACGCAGTATTTT.

CDR3 sequence (DNA): TGTGCCAGCACCGTGAGGCGAGCCGACAATCCCACAGATACGCAGTATTTT. Translating it yields CASTVRRADNPTDTQYF. This chain links TRBV5-8 with TRBJ2-3; D uncertain. Trimming removed 6 bases at V and 2 bases at J, with 22 bases between. This CDR3 comprises 17 residues. Germline CDR1 and CDR2: SGHTS and YDEGEE. Together with reference TRBV5-8 and TRBJ2-3, the CDR3 gives the full variable domain: EAGVTQSPTHLIKTRGQQATLRCSPISGHTSVYWYQQALGLGLQFLLWYDEGEERNRGNFPPRFSGRQFPNYSSELNVNALELEDSALYLCASTVRRADNPTDTQYFGPGTRLTVL.

The chain joins TRBV28 to TRBJ1-5, with TRBD1 identical over 7 bases. CDR1 MDHEN and CDR2 SYDVKM come from the germline V gene. The ends lost 10 bases at V and 3 bases at J; junction bases unmatched: 15. The CDR3 has 16 amino acids. CDR3 amino acids: CATVRPGDRFNQPQHF. As DNA, the CDR3 is TGTGCCACCGTTAGACCCGGGGACAGATTCAATCAGCCCCAGCATTTT.

This clone was counted many times. The rearrangement uses TRBV19 and TRBJ1-2; no reliable D call. Trimming took off 0 bases at V and 3 bases at J, with 17 bases between the two ends. Germline lookup yields CDR1 LNHDA and CDR2 SQIVND (reference sequence). This CDR3 is 17 amino acids long. In DNA, the CDR3 is TGTGCCAGTAGTATAGATAGCAGGCGCACCCAGGACTATGGCTACACCTTC. Translated, it gives CASSIDSRRTQDYGYTF.

The rearrangement joins TRBV28 to TRBJ1-2, with a tentative D call TRBD1 (5 bases). CDR3 length: 17 residues. V dropped 2 bases and J dropped 4 bases, with 20 bases sitting between them. The V gene's germline CDR1 is MDHEN and CDR2 SYDVKM. The CDR3 is CASSLEAGGLQSYGYTF. The CDR3 coding sequence is TGTGCCAGCAGTTTAGAGGCGGGGGGACTCCAATCCTATGGCTACACCTTC.

The rearrangement links TRBV12-3 or TRBV12-4 to TRBJ1-2; TRBD1 matches at 9 bases. V lost 7 bases to trimming and J lost 8 bases; unmatched junction nucleotides: 5. The CDR3 consists of 12 residues. The CDR3 DNA reads TGTGCCAGCACCAGGACAGGGGACGGCTACACCTTC. Its protein is CASTRTGDGYTF.

The J gene is TRBJ2-5, the V gene TRBV6-1; unclear D gene. The CDR3 covers 11 residues. The V gene lost 2 bases and the J gene lost 4 bases, with 2 bases spanning the gap. The germline gives CDR1 MNHNS, CDR2 SASEGT. The CDR3 nucleotides are TGTGCCAGCAGTGAAATAGAGACCCAGTACTTC. This codes for CASSEIETQYF.

The chain links TRBV7-6 to TRBJ2-5, with D possibly being TRBD2 (6 bases). The CDR3 is made up of 15 amino acids. Germline V gene lookup returns CDR1 SGHVS and CDR2 FNYEAQ. Trimming stripped 1 base from V and 7 bases from J, with 16 bases between. In DNA form, the CDR3 reads TGTGCCAGCAGCTTAGAAGCTGGGGGAGGTGGGACCCAGTACTTC. Translated, it gives CASSLEAGGGGTQYF.

The chain carries TRBV6-5 and TRBJ2-3; TRBD1 might be the D (7 bases). Per germline, CDR1 MNHEY and CDR2 SVGAGI. The V gene lost 7 bases and the J gene lost 5 bases, with 19 bases spanning the gap. This CDR3 comprises 15 residues. As DNA, the CDR3 is TGTGCCAGCACTCCTAGCGCGACAGGGAGAGATACGCAGTATTTT. It specifies CASTPSATGRDTQYF.

The chain has TRBV15 and TRBJ2-5; D perhaps matches TRBD2 (5 bases). Germline CDR1 LNHNV, CDR2 YYDKDF (reference sequence). The CDR3 is 15 residues long. Trimming shortened V by 0 bases and J by 2 bases, and 10 bases separated the two germline ends. The CDR3 spells CATSREWELQETQYF. CDR3 in DNA: TGTGCCACCAGCAGAGAATGGGAGCTACAAGAGACCCAGTACTTC.